Each of the 18 T cell receptor beta chains below was sequenced from the same sample in a study of OX40 agonist ivuxolimab in advanced cancers. Repertoires were generated with immunoSEQ multiplex PCR, while TCRdb's copy carries only in-frame clones and drops some. The sample lists around 31,000 clones; 75% to 90% were seen once. Here the sequenced sample was CD4+ or CD8+ T cells sorted from blood, taken in a trial of the OX40 agonist ivuxolimab. All receptors derive from an adult with an advanced solid tumor such as melanoma, head and neck, liver or kidney cancer.

Here the CDR3 DNA reads TGTGCCAGCAGCGTCTACCCTCAAGCGAGGTCCCACGAGCAGTACTTC. It encodes CASSVYPQARSHEQYF. The V call is TRBV11-2, the J call TRBJ2-7; D gene unclear. Germline V gives CDR1 SGHAT, CDR2 FQNNGV. V gave up 5 bases and J gave up 5 bases, with 22 bases separating them. The CDR3 runs to 16 residues.

The chain links TRBV27 to TRBJ2-1; the D gene is possibly TRBD2 (5 bases). V lost 0 bases and J lost 6, with 6 bases in between. Germline V gene sequence: CDR1 MNHEY, CDR2 SMNVEV (reference sequence). This CDR3 has 13 residues. The DNA for the CDR3 is TGTGCCAGCAGTTTATCAGGGAGCAATGAGCAGTTCTTC. Protein: CASSLSGSNEQFF.

The V and J genes are TRBV2 and TRBJ2-1; 7 bases line up with TRBD1. V lost 7 bases, J lost 2 bases, and 11 bases stayed unmatched. The CDR3 totals 16 residues. CDR1 and CDR2 (germline): SNHLY, FYNNEI. The chain's CDR3 is CASKRTGESPYNEQFF. Here the CDR3 DNA reads TGTGCCAGCAAAAGGACAGGAGAGAGCCCCTACAATGAGCAGTTCTTC.

V gene TRBV6-5 combines with J gene TRBJ2-2; 7 nucleotides match TRBD2. Trimming took 6 bases from V and 3 from J; bases not matched to a gene: 4. Germline-derived CDR1 and CDR2 are MNHEY and SVGAGI. CDR3 length: 14 residues. This chain's CDR3 is CASRMGGDTGELFF. The CDR3 region has the DNA TGTGCCAGCAGGATGGGGGGGGACACCGGGGAGCTGTTTTTT.

The gene calls are TRBV27 and TRBJ2-1; 12 nucleotides align to TRBD2. This CDR3 region has 15 residues. From germline, CDR1 is MNHEY and CDR2 SMNVEV (reference sequence). With V trimmed by 1 base and J by 8 bases, 3 bases remained unmatched. CDR3 amino acids: CASSLLRTSGDEQFF. The CDR3 DNA follows: TGTGCCAGCAGTTTATTGAGGACTAGCGGGGATGAGCAGTTCTTC.

CDR3 DNA: TGTGCCAGCTCCCGGGTAGCGGGAGGGGCCTACGAGCAGTACTTC. Its translation: CASSRVAGGAYEQYF. This chain uses TRBV9 with TRBJ2-7, with 11 positions matching TRBD2. The CDR3 length is 15 residues. CDR1 is SGDLS, CDR2 YYNGEE, per germline. V was pared by 7 bases and J by 2 bases, with 8 bases of the junction left unmatched.

The V and J genes are TRBV9 and TRBJ2-1, with D perhaps given as TRBD1 or TRBD2 (6 bases each). The V and J ends lost 0 bases and 6 bases respectively, with 13 bases between them. The CDR3 has 15 amino acids. CDR1 and CDR2 (germline): SGDLS, YYNGEE. The CDR3 bases are TGTGCCAGCAGCGTAGGAGGAGGGGGTAGCAATGAGCAGTTCTTC. Translation gives CASSVGGGGSNEQFF.

The rearrangement links TRBV28 to TRBJ2-7, with a possible D match to TRBD2 (6 bases). The CDR3 loop spans 16 amino acids. The V gene lost 6 bases and the J gene lost 0 bases, with 18 bases spanning the gap. The germline V gene encodes CDR1 MDHEN and CDR2 SYDVKM. The CDR3 nucleotides are TGTGCCAGCAGCTATGAGCCTCTAGCGCCCTCCTACGAGCAGTACTTC. Its translation: CASSYEPLAPSYEQYF.

This clone was observed once. V and J are TRBV6-6 and TRBJ1-2; D is uncertain. The CDR3 has 13 amino acids. Germline-derived CDR1 and CDR2 are MNHNY and SVGAGI (reference sequence). The V end lost 2 bases, the J end lost 4 bases, and 8 bases lay between the germline ends. The CDR3 sequence: CASSYGSAYGYTF. As DNA, the CDR3 is TGTGCCAGCAGTTACGGGTCAGCCTATGGCTACACCTTC.

This clone was found a few times. The chain carries TRBV5-4 and TRBJ2-7; D remains unclear. This CDR3 is 13 amino acids long. Germline CDR1 and CDR2: SGHNT and YYREEE (reference sequence). V dropped 1 base and J dropped 0 bases, with 5 bases sitting between them. In DNA, the CDR3 is TGTGCCAGCAGCTTGAAGAACTCCTACGAGCAGTACTTC. Translating gives CASSLKNSYEQYF.

The CDR3 spells CASSPSFYNEQFF. The CDR3 coding sequence is TGCGCCAGCAGCCCCAGCTTCTACAATGAGCAGTTCTTC. The V gene is TRBV4-1, the J gene TRBJ2-1; D unresolved. With 4 bases removed from V and 3 bases from J, the gap between germline ends came to 7 bases. Germline CDR1 MGHRA, CDR2 YSYEKL. The CDR3 runs to 13 residues.

CDR3 sequence reads: CASSQIALPYEQYF. The CDR3 DNA sequence: TGCGCCAGCAGCCAGATTGCTCTGCCCTACGAGCAGTACTTC. The chain employs TRBV4-1 and TRBJ2-5; D is uncertain. The last part of the DNA fits TRBJ2-7 better; the J call may be wrong. Germline V gives CDR1 MGHRA, CDR2 YSYEKL. The CDR3 sequence is 14 residues long.

The J gene is TRBJ2-7, the V gene TRBV29-1; tentative D call: TRBD1 (7 bases). This CDR3 has 13 residues. The V gene's germline CDR1 is SQVTM and CDR2 ANQGSEA. V lost 7 bases, J lost 2 bases, and 15 bases lay in between. Here the CDR3 DNA reads TGCAGCGCCGCGGGACAGAACACCTACGAGCAGTACTTC. It codes for CSAAGQNTYEQYF.

The chain combines TRBV4-3 with TRBJ2-3; either TRBD1 or TRBD2 may supply D (5 bases each). V was trimmed by 3 bases and J by 2 bases, leaving 12 bases between them. The CDR3 contains 15 residues. Germline V gene data show CDR1 as LGHNA and CDR2 as YSLEER. The CDR3 region has the DNA TGCGCCAGCAGCCAGACCGGGGCCAACACAGATACGCAGTATTTT. Residues: CASSQTGANTDTQYF.

V is TRBV27 and J is TRBJ1-1; D remains unclear. V lost 2 bases, J lost 4 bases, and 8 bases lay in between. The germline V gene encodes CDR1 MNHEY and CDR2 SMNVEV (reference sequence). This CDR3 contains 13 residues. This CDR3 reads CASSLGGITEAFF. CDR3 coding DNA: TGTGCCAGCAGTTTAGGAGGTATCACTGAAGCTTTCTTT.

With respect to this clone: Other DNA sequences from this sample encode an identical CDR3 as well. The chain employs TRBV6-5 and TRBJ2-3; no firm D call. CDR1 and CDR2 (germline): MNHEY, SVGAGI. Trimming shortened V by 0 bases and J by 3 bases, and 4 bases separated the two germline ends. The CDR3 sequence is 13 residues long. The CDR3 protein is CASSYSPTDTQYF. In DNA, the CDR3 is TGTGCCAGCAGTTACTCTCCAACAGATACGCAGTATTTT.

This chain joins TRBV7-6 and TRBJ2-6; 10 nucleotides line up with TRBD1. CDR1 and CDR2 (germline): SGHVS, FNYEAQ. There are 16 residues in the CDR3. J was trimmed by 0 bases and V by 6 bases; bases with no gene match: 2. The CDR3 loop reads CASRGQGISGANVLTF. The DNA of the CDR3 is TGTGCCAGCAGGGGACAGGGGATCTCTGGGGCCAACGTCCTGACTTTC.

This chain uses TRBV29-1 with TRBJ2-6, with 7 bases that match TRBD1. V was clipped by 6 bases and J by 0 bases; unmatched bases: 11. CDR3 length: 17 residues. Per the germline V gene, CDR1 is SQVTM and CDR2 is ANQGSEA. The CDR3 protein is CSVKDRESPSGANVLTF. CDR3 in DNA: TGCAGCGTAAAAGACAGGGAGAGTCCCTCTGGGGCCAACGTCCTGACTTTC.